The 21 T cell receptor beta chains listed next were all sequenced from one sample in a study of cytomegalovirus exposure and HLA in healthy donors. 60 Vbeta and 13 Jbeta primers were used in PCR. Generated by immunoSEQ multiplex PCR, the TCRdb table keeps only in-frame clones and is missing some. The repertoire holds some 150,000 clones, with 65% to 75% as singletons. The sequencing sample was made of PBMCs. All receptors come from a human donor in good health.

CDR3 nucleotides: TGTGCCACCAGCTTGGGGGCCTCCTACGAGCAGTACTTC. Translating gives CATSLGASYEQYF. The V and J genes are TRBV15 and TRBJ2-7, with a possible D match to TRBD1 (6 bases). Germline assignment: CDR1 LNHNV and CDR2 YYDKDF (reference sequence). The CDR3 loop spans 13 amino acids. The V end was cut by 5 bases, the J end by 0 bases, with 8 bases between.

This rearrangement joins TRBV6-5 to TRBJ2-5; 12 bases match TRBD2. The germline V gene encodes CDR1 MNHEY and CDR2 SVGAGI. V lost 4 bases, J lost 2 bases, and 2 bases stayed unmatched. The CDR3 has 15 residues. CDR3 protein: CASSSSGGGQETQYF. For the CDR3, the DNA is TGTGCCAGCAGTTCTAGCGGGGGGGGACAAGAGACCCAGTACTTC.

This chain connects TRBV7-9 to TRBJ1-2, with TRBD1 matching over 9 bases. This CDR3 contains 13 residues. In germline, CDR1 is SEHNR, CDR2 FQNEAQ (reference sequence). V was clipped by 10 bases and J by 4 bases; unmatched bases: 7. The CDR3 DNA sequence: TGTGCCATTTACAGGGGGCGAGTCTATGGCTACACCTTC. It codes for CAIYRGRVYGYTF. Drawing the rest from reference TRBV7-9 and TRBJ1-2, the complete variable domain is DTGVSQNPRHKITKRGQNVTFRCDPISEHNRLYWYRQTLGQGPEFLTYFQNEAQLEKSRLLSDRFSAERPKGSFSTLEIQRTEQGDSAMYLCAIYRGRVYGYTFGSGTRLTVV.

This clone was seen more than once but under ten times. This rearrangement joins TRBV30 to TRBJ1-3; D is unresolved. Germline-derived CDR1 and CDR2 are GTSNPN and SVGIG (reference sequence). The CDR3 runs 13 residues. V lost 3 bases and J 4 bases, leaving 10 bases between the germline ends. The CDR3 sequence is CAWRAVGGNTIYF. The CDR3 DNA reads TGTGCCTGGAGGGCAGTCGGGGGAAACACCATATATTTT. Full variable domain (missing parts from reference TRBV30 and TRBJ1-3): SQTIHQWPATLVQPVGSPLSLECTVEGTSNPNLYWYRQAAGRGLQLLFYSVGIGQISSEVPQNLSASRPQDRQFILSSKKLLLSDSGFYLCAWRAVGGNTIYFGEGSWLTVV.

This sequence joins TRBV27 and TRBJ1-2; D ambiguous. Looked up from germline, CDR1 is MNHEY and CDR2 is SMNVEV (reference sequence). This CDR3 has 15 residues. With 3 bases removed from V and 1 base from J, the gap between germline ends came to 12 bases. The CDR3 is CASSLRSGGNYGYTF. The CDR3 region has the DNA TGTGCCAGCAGTTTGCGGTCTGGAGGTAACTATGGCTACACCTTC.

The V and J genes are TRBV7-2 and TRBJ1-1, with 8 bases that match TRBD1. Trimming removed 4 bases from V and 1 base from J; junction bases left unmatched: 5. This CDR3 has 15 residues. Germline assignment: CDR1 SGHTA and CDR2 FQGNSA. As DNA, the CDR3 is TGTGCCAGCAGCTCCCGGACAGGGCCGAACACTGAAGCTTTCTTT. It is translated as CASSSRTGPNTEAFF.

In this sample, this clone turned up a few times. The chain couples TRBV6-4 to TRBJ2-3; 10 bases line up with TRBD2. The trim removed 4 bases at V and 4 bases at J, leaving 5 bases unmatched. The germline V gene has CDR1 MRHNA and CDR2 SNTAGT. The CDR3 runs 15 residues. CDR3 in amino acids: CASSAVTSGSDTQYF. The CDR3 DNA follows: TGTGCCAGCAGTGCCGTGACTAGCGGGTCAGATACGCAGTATTTT.

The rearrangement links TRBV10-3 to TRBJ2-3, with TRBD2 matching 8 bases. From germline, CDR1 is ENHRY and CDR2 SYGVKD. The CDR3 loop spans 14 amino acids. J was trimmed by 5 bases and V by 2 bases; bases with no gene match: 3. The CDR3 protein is CAISEAGGIDTQYF. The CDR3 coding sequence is TGTGCCATCAGTGAGGCGGGGGGAATAGATACGCAGTATTTT.

CDR3 coding DNA: TGTGCCAGCAGAGACAGCGGGGCGTTCTCCTACAATGAGCAGTTCTTC. Translation: CASRDSGAFSYNEQFF. The chain is built from TRBV2 and TRBJ2-1, with 7 bases matching TRBD2. The germline V gene has CDR1 SNHLY and CDR2 FYNNEI. V trimming: 6 bases; J trimming: 0 bases; junction bases outside the gene matches: 8. This CDR3 has 16 residues.

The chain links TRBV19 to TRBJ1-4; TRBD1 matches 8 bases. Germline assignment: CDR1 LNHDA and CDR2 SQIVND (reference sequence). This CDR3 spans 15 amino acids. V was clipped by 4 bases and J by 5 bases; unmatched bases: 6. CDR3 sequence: CASSTRTGKNEKLFF. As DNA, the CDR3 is TGTGCCAGTAGTACCCGGACAGGGAAAAATGAAAAACTGTTTTTT.

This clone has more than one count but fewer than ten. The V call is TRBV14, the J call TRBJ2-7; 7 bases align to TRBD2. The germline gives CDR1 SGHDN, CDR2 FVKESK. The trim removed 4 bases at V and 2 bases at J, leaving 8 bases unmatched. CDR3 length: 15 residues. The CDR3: CASSPLASTTYEQYF. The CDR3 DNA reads TGTGCCAGCAGCCCACTAGCGAGTACTACCTACGAGCAGTACTTC.

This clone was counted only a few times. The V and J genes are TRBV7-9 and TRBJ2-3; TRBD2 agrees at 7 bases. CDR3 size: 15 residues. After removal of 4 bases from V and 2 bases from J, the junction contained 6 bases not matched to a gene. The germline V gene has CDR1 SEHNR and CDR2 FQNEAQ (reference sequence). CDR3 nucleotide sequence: TGTGCCAGCAGCTCTTTCGGGGGGTTCACAGATACGCAGTATTTT. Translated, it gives CASSSFGGFTDTQYF.

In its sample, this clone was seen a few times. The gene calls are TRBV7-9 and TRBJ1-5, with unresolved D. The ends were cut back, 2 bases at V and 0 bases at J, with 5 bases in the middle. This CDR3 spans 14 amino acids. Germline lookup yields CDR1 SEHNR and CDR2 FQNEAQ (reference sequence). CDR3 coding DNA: TGTGCCAGCAGCTTACAGGATAGCAATCAGCCCCAGCATTTT. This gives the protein CASSLQDSNQPQHF. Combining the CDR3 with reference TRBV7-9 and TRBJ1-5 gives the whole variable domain DTGVSQNPRHKITKRGQNVTFRCDPISEHNRLYWYRQTLGQGPEFLTYFQNEAQLEKSRLLSDRFSAERPKGSFSTLEIQRTEQGDSAMYLCASSLQDSNQPQHFGDGTRLSIL.

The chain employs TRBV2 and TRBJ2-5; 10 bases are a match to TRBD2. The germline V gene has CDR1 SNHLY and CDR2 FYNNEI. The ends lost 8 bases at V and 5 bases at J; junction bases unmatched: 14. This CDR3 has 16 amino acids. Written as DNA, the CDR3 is TGTGCCAGCGGTCTAGCGGGGGCCGCGAGGGGTGAGACCCAGTACTTC. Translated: CASGLAGAARGETQYF.

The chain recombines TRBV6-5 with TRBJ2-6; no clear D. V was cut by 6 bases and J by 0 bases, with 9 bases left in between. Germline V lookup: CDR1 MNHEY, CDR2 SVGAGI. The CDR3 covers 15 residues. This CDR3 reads CASSLLTSGANVLTF. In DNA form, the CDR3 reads TGTGCCAGCAGCCTACTCACCTCTGGGGCCAACGTCCTGACTTTC.

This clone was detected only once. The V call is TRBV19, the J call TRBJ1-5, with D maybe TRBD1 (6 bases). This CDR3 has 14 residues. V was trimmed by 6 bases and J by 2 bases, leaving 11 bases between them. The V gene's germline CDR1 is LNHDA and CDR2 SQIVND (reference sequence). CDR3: CASRPGVGNQPQHF. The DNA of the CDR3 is TGTGCCAGTAGGCCAGGGGTGGGCAATCAGCCCCAGCATTTT.

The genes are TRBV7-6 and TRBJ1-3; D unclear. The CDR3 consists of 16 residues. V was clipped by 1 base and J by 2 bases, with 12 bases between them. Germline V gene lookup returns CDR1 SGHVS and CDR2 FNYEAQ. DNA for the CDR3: TGTGCCAGCAGCTTAGTCCGTCCCGAGGCTGGAAACACCATATATTTT. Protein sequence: CASSLVRPEAGNTIYF.

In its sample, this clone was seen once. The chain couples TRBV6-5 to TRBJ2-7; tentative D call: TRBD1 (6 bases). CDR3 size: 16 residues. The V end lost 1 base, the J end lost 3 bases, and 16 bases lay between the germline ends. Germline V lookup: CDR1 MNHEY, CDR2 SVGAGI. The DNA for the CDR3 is TGTGCCAGCAGTTACTTGGGACACCACTTCCTCTACGAGCAGTACTTC. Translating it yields CASSYLGHHFLYEQYF.

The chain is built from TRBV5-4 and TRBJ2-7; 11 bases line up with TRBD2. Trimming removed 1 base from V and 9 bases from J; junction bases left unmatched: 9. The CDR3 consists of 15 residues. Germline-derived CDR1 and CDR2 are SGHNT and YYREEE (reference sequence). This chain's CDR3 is CASSLFTSGGGGQYF. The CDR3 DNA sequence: TGTGCCAGCAGCTTGTTTACTAGCGGGGGAGGCGGGCAGTACTTC. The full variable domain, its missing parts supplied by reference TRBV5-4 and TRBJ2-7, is ETGVTQSPTHLIKTRGQQVTLRCSSQSGHNTVSWYQQALGQGPQFIFQYYREEENGRGNFPPRFSGLQFPNYSSELNVNALELDDSALYLCASSLFTSGGGGQYFGPGTRLTVT.

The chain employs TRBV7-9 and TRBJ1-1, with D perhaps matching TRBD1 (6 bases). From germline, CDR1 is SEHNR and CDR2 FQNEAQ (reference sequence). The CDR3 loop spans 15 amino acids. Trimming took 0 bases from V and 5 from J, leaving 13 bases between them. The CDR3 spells CASSLAGWGRTEAFF. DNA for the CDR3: TGTGCCAGCAGCTTAGCGGGCTGGGGGCGAACTGAAGCTTTCTTT. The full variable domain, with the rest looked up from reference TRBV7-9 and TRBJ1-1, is DTGVSQNPRHKITKRGQNVTFRCDPISEHNRLYWYRQTLGQGPEFLTYFQNEAQLEKSRLLSDRFSAERPKGSFSTLEIQRTEQGDSAMYLCASSLAGWGRTEAFFGQGTRLTVV.

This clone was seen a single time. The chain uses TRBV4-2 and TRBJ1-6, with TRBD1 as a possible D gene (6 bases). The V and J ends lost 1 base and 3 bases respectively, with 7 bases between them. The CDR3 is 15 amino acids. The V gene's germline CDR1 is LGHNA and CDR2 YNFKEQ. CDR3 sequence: CASSQVTGYNSPLHF. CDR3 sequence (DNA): TGTGCCAGCAGCCAAGTGACAGGCTATAATTCACCCCTCCACTTT.